The 14 T cell receptor beta chains below were found in one sample sequenced in a study of shared clonotypes between healthy human individuals. The method was immunoSEQ multiplex PCR; TCRdb's version includes in-frame clones alone and lacks a portion of them. The sample contains some 2 million clones, less than 95% of which appear only once. In the naive CD8 group, cells lacked CD45RO and were positively selected for CCR7, so terminally differentiated effector memory CD45RA+ cells were left out. Sequences were obtained from naive CD8+ T cells sorted from blood. These receptors all come from a man between 18 and 35 years old in good health.

This sequence joins TRBV4-3 and TRBJ1-6, with D maybe TRBD1 (5 bases). Trimming pared 0 bases from V and 0 bases from J, leaving 12 bases between. CDR1 is LGHNA and CDR2 is YSLEER in the germline V gene. The CDR3 totals 18 residues. DNA for the CDR3: TGCGCCAGCAGCCAAGATCGGGGGGAGGGCTCCTATAATTCACCCCTCCACTTT. Protein sequence: CASSQDRGEGSYNSPLHF.

The rearrangement links TRBV5-8 to TRBJ1-1, with no clear D. The CDR3 consists of 13 residues. V was pared by 1 base and J by 1 base, with 5 bases between. From germline, CDR1 is SGHTS and CDR2 YDEGEE. The CDR3 sequence is CASSLQRNTEAFF. The CDR3 DNA is TGTGCCAGCAGCTTGCAAAGGAACACTGAAGCTTTCTTT.

The V and J genes are TRBV4-1 and TRBJ1-1; D gene unclear. From germline, CDR1 is MGHRA and CDR2 YSYEKL. The V end lost 0 bases, the J end lost 7 bases, and 9 bases lay between the germline ends. The CDR3 totals 13 residues. In DNA, the CDR3 is TGCGCCAGCAGCCAAGAGTATTACAGTGAAGCTTTCTTT. It encodes CASSQEYYSEAFF.

The V gene is TRBV19, the J gene TRBJ1-5; no clear D gene. The CDR3 spans 16 residues. The V and J ends lost 6 bases and 1 base respectively, with 16 bases between them. The V gene's germline CDR1 is LNHDA and CDR2 SQIVND (reference sequence). CDR3 sequence reads: CASRLTEAQSNQPQHF. CDR3 in DNA: TGTGCCAGTAGGTTGACGGAAGCCCAAAGCAATCAGCCCCAGCATTTT.

This rearrangement joins TRBV9 to TRBJ2-7; TRBD1 agrees at 7 bases. After removal of 4 bases from V and 0 bases from J, the junction contained 13 bases not matched to a gene. The CDR3 runs to 17 residues. Germline loops: CDR1 SGDLS, CDR2 YYNGEE. Here the CDR3 reads CASSPGEQGWGSYEQYF. The CDR3 DNA reads as TGTGCCAGCAGCCCAGGGGAACAGGGGTGGGGCTCCTACGAGCAGTACTTC.

In the case of this clone: Other DNA sequences from this sample encode an identical CDR3 as well. J is TRBJ1-5 and V is TRBV6-5; 7 bases align to TRBD1. Germline trimming cut 5 bases from V and 1 base from J; bases unmatched to any gene: 2. Germline values: CDR1 MNHEY, CDR2 SVGAGI. This CDR3 contains 14 residues. In nucleotides, the CDR3 is TGTGCCAGCAGTCCGACAGGGAGCAATCAGCCCCAGCATTTT. Its protein is CASSPTGSNQPQHF.

This rearrangement joins TRBV9 to TRBJ1-2; 8 bases fit TRBD1. V lost 0 bases to trimming and J lost 5 bases; unmatched junction nucleotides: 6. In germline, CDR1 is SGDLS, CDR2 YYNGEE. The CDR3 runs 15 residues. The CDR3 loop reads CASSVVATGVYGYTF. The CDR3 coding sequence is TGTGCCAGCAGCGTAGTCGCGACAGGGGTATATGGCTACACCTTC.

This chain uses TRBV7-8 with TRBJ2-5; 7 bases are shared with TRBD2. V shed 1 base, J shed 1 base, and the junction held 6 bases outside the gene matches. Germline CDR1 SGHVS, CDR2 FQNEAQ. CDR3 size: 16 residues. The chain's CDR3 is CASSLGSSGPQETQYF. As DNA, the CDR3 is TGTGCCAGCAGCTTAGGGTCTAGCGGACCCCAAGAGACCCAGTACTTC.

The chain carries TRBV5-1 and TRBJ2-3, with TRBD1 matching over 7 bases. Germline V gene data show CDR1 as SGHRS and CDR2 as YFSETQ. The CDR3 has 17 residues. The junction had 11 bases not matched to a gene; V was cut back by 0 bases and J by 4 bases. The CDR3 sequence is CASSLAPTGDEADTQYF. DNA of the CDR3: TGCGCCAGCAGCTTGGCCCCAACAGGGGACGAGGCAGATACGCAGTATTTT.

This chain connects TRBV4-1 to TRBJ2-7; 10 nucleotides match TRBD1. J was trimmed by 3 bases and V by 6 bases; bases with no gene match: 8. The CDR3 loop spans 15 amino acids. Germline CDR1 and CDR2: MGHRA and YSYEKL. CDR3 region: CASSARGTGVYEQYF. The DNA of the CDR3 is TGCGCCAGCAGTGCCCGGGGGACAGGGGTCTACGAGCAGTACTTC.

This chain links TRBV4-3 with TRBJ2-2; D perhaps matches TRBD2 (5 bases). This CDR3 is built from 17 residues. V lost 0 bases to trimming and J lost 4 bases, with 15 bases between them. Germline CDR1 is LGHNA and CDR2 is YSLEER. The CDR3, as DNA: TGCGCCAGCAGCCAAGAGCACGGAGCGGCACTCACCGGGGAGCTGTTTTTT. Translating gives CASSQEHGAALTGELFF.

The CDR3 region is CASSQQGAGELFF. CDR3 bases: TGTGCCAGCAGCCAACAGGGGGCCGGGGAGCTGTTTTTT. The chain recombines TRBV5-4 with TRBJ2-2; TRBD1 aligns across 8 bases. CDR1 and CDR2 (germline): SGHNT, YYREEE (reference sequence). There are 13 residues in the CDR3. With 4 bases clipped from V and 6 bases from J, the junction kept 2 bases outside the gene matches.

The V call is TRBV6-5, the J call TRBJ2-7; D not certain. With 6 bases removed from V and 5 bases from J, the gap between germline ends came to 11 bases. The CDR3 loop spans 12 amino acids. Germline V gene sequence: CDR1 MNHEY, CDR2 SVGAGI. CDR3 sequence (DNA): TGTGCCAGCAGCCATGATACCGACGAGCAGTACTTC. Protein: CASSHDTDEQYF.

The J gene is TRBJ2-7, the V gene TRBV9; tentatively, D is TRBD1 (5 bases). Germline CDR1 is SGDLS and CDR2 is YYNGEE. Trimming took 2 bases from V and 5 from J, leaving 11 bases between them. The CDR3 consists of 13 residues. The CDR3 reads CASSVGRVDEQYF. The CDR3 nucleotides are TGTGCCAGCAGCGTGGGCAGGGTTGACGAGCAGTACTTC.